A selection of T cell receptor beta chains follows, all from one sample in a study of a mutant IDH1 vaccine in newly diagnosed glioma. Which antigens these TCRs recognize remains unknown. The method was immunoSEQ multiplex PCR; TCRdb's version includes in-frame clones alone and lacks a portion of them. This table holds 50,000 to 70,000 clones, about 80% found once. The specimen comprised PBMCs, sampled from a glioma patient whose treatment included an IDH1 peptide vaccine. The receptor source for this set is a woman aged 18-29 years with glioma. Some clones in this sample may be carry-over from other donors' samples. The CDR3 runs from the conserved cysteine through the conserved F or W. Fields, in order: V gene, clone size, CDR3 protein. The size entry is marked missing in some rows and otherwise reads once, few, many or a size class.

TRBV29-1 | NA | CSVSPGGVNAEAFF
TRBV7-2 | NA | CASSIGDTRGSYTF
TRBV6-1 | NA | CASSEAGRGGEAFF
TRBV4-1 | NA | CASSQAISGTYEQYF
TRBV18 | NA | CASSPRDSNQPQHF
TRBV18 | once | CASSPGPGVVNTEAFF
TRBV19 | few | CASRGQMNTEAFF
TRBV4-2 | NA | CASSQVQGANTGELFF
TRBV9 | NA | CASSVGGASTEAFF
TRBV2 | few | CASSDRGLNQPQHF
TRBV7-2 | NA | CASREGGSPEKLFF
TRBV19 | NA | CASSIGQGNYGYTF
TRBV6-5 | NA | CASRIAGGITDTQYF
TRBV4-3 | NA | CASSQWTVDTEAFF
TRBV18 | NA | CASSHTGTSGRGYEQYF
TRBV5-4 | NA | CASSPDQGDYGYTF
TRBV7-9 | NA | CASSLGKGTYEQYF
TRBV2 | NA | CASSDGGRVYNEQFF
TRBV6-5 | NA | CASSHRPTNEKLFF
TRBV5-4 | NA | CASSYGQEQFF
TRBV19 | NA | CASSICRDHTSCGYTF
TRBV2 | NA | CASSGTGINQPQHF
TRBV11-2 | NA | CASSFARIDTQYF
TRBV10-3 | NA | CAISLGQGGNEQFF
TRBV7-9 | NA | CASRARGGVTEAFF
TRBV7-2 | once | CASSPTDRYGYTF
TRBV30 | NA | CAWSGALKGEQYF
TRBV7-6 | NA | CASSLAGSAGDEQYF
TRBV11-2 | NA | CASSPANYGYTF
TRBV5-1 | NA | CASGTSMADTQYF
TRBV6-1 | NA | CASSPKGPGTEAFF
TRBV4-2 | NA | CASSLRDTGDQPQHF
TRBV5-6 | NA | CASSLALQGEWDGYTF
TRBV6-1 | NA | CASSEGRGRYEQYF
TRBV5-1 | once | CASSSGRGDPYEQYF
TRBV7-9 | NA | CASSLGLQAQETQYF
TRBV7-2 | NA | CASSAAVAGGANTGELFF
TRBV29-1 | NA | CSVAGMGNTIYF